This T cell receptor beta chain came from a study of blood T cell repertoires in COVID-19. The CDR3 has 12 residues. Germline-derived CDR1 and CDR2 are KGHDR and SFDVKD. V was trimmed by 11 bases and J by 0 bases, leaving 10 bases between them. Libraries were prepared by immunoSEQ multiplex PCR; TCRdb keeps only in-frame clonotypes and omits some of them. The repertoire consists of 95,000 to 110,000 clones, with roughly 89% occurring once and the leading ten covering under 20%. The V call is TRBV24-1, the J call TRBJ2-7; a weak D match, TRBD2 (6 bases). This receptor was taken from a woman aged 80 or older in a cohort sampled during active COVID-19. The sequencing sample was made of peripheral blood. The CDR3 reads CASGGSSYEQYF. The CDR3 DNA follows: TGTGCCAGTGGGGGGAGCTCCTACGAGCAGTACTTC.